A single sample gave rise to the 27 T cell receptor beta chains below, sequenced in a study of PD-1 blockade in classical Hodgkin lymphoma. In every patient, relapse followed autologous stem cell transplantation, while exposure to brentuximab vedotin differed. Method: immunoSEQ multiplex PCR; TCRdb's copy keeps in-frame clones and lacks some. Found here are 100,000 or so clones, 85% to 90% of them singletons; the top ten hold approximately 6.3%. Material: peripheral blood mononuclear cells (PBMCs), obtained before the second cycle of nivolumab. Every receptor here comes from a human donor with classical Hodgkin lymphoma.

The chain joins TRBV28 to TRBJ1-1; maybe TRBD1 (6 bases). The CDR3 loop spans 14 amino acids. V lost 5 bases, J lost 6 bases, and 16 bases lay in between. CDR1 and CDR2 from the germline V gene are MDHEN and SYDVKM. CDR3 in amino acids: CASSITGTTAEAFF. Here the CDR3 DNA reads TGTGCCAGCAGTATTACCGGGACAACTGCTGAAGCTTTCTTT.

A word on this clone: At one end the junction does not follow the germline gene, possibly because of a read error. CDR3 coding DNA: TGTGCCACCAGCCGAGACCGCATCGATGAGCAGTTCTTC. This sequence encodes CATSRDRIDEQFF. The rearrangement uses TRBV15 and TRBJ2-1; D remains ambiguous. Germline lookup yields CDR1 LNHNV and CDR2 YYDKDF (reference sequence). The CDR3 runs to 13 residues.

This chain joins TRBV5-5 and TRBJ1-1, with TRBD1 matching 7 bases. V dropped 3 bases and J dropped 3; count of bases not matched to a gene: 5. The CDR3 runs 14 residues. Looked up from germline, CDR1 is SGHKS and CDR2 is YYEKEE (reference sequence). The CDR3 loop is CASSYRGRDTEAFF. In nucleotides, the CDR3 is TGTGCCAGCAGCTACAGGGGTCGGGACACTGAAGCTTTCTTT. Using reference TRBV5-5 and TRBJ1-1 for the parts outside the CDR3, the full variable domain is DAGVTQSPTHLIKTRGQQVTLRCSPISGHKSVSWYQQVLGQGPQFIFQYYEKEERGRGNFPDRFSARQFPNYSSELNVNALLLGDSALYLCASSYRGRDTEAFFGQGTRLTVV.

V is TRBV19 and J is TRBJ2-1; D perhaps matches TRBD2 (6 bases). Germline V gives CDR1 LNHDA, CDR2 SQIVND (reference sequence). This CDR3 is 15 amino acids long. Trimming took 1 base from V and 3 from J, leaving 10 bases between them. CDR3 nucleotides: TGTGCCAGTAGTATAGTCGGGGGATACTACAATGAGCAGTTCTTC. This sequence encodes CASSIVGGYYNEQFF.

J is TRBJ1-2 and V is TRBV4-3, with TRBD1 matching 7 bases. V lost 2 bases to trimming and J lost 4 bases; unmatched junction nucleotides: 7. This CDR3 contains 15 residues. CDR1 is LGHNA and CDR2 is YSLEER in the germline V gene. CDR3 in DNA: TGCGCCAGCAGCCAACGAAGACAGGGTATCTATGGCTACACCTTC. Translating it yields CASSQRRQGIYGYTF.

This clone was seen once. The chain employs TRBV7-3 and TRBJ2-3; TRBD2 agrees at 9 bases. The germline gives CDR1 SGHTA, CDR2 FQGTGA. CDR3 length equals 17 residues. J gave up 2 bases and V 5 bases, and 11 bases lay outside the gene matches. As DNA, the CDR3 is TGTGCCAGCAGCCTTAGTGGTAGCGGGGGATACACAGATACGCAGTATTTT. As protein: CASSLSGSGGYTDTQYF.

The chain is built from TRBV9 and TRBJ2-1; 8 nucleotides line up with TRBD2. CDR3 length equals 17 residues. The V gene end was trimmed by 1 base and the J gene end by 1 base; junction bases not matched to a gene: 7. CDR1 SGDLS and CDR2 YYNGEE come from the germline V gene. In DNA form, the CDR3 reads TGTGCCAGCAGCGTACATCGGACTAGCCATTCCTACAATGAGCAGTTCTTC. Its translation is CASSVHRTSHSYNEQFF.

The chain links TRBV5-6 to TRBJ2-7; the match to TRBD1 covers 9 bases. The CDR3 is made up of 17 amino acids. CDR1 and CDR2 from the germline V gene are SGHDT and YYEEEE. V was pared by 1 base and J by 3 bases, with 11 bases of the junction left unmatched. CDR3 nucleotide sequence: TGTGCCAGCAGCTTGATTGGGGACAGGGTTTTTTTCTACGAGCAGTACTTC. Encoded protein: CASSLIGDRVFFYEQYF.

This clone was observed a single time. V usage is TRBV28 and J usage is TRBJ1-1; D is uncertain. Germline V gene sequence: CDR1 MDHEN, CDR2 SYDVKM. The CDR3 is 14 residues long. V lost 6 bases and J 5 bases, leaving 16 bases between the germline ends. In DNA, the CDR3 is TGTGCCAGCAGCCCGCGCCCCCGGCGGACTGAAGCTTTCTTT. Its protein product is CASSPRPRRTEAFF.

The V and J genes are TRBV7-9 and TRBJ1-6; 8 nucleotides line up with TRBD1. V gave up 3 bases and J gave up 7 bases; unmatched junction bases: 14. Germline CDR1 and CDR2: SEHNR and FQNEAQ (reference sequence). This CDR3 contains 18 residues. CDR3 residues: CASSFPVKQGVNNSPLHF. As DNA, the CDR3 is TGTGCCAGCAGCTTTCCAGTGAAACAGGGGGTAAACAATTCACCCCTCCACTTT.

V and J are TRBV15 and TRBJ2-5; D is undetermined. Trimming removed 1 base from V and 2 bases from J, with 8 bases in between. This CDR3 comprises 14 residues. Germline assignment: CDR1 LNHNV and CDR2 YYDKDF (reference sequence). The CDR3 here is CATSRGVEQETQYF. DNA of the CDR3: TGTGCCACCAGCAGAGGGGTCGAGCAAGAGACCCAGTACTTC.

The chain joins TRBV7-9 to TRBJ1-5; a weak D match, TRBD1 (5 bases). This CDR3 region has 14 residues. The germline V gene has CDR1 SEHNR and CDR2 FQNEAQ (reference sequence). V lost 1 base to trimming and J lost 7 bases, with 11 bases between them. DNA for the CDR3: TGTGCCAGCAGCTTAGGTGGGGGTCAGCAGCCCCAGCATTTT. It specifies CASSLGGGQQPQHF.

This chain connects TRBV6-6 to TRBJ1-1; maybe TRBD1 (5 bases). The germline V gene encodes CDR1 MNHNY and CDR2 SVGAGI (reference sequence). The V gene lost 8 bases and the J gene lost 2 bases, with 12 bases spanning the gap. This CDR3 contains 13 residues. The chain's CDR3 is CASGRGINTEAFF. The CDR3 nucleotides are TGTGCCAGCGGAAGGGGTATAAACACTGAAGCTTTCTTT.

The V gene is TRBV4-1, the J gene TRBJ2-5; possibly TRBD1 for D (6 bases). Germline V lookup: CDR1 MGHRA, CDR2 YSYEKL. The V and J ends lost 2 bases and 5 bases respectively, with 15 bases between them. The CDR3 spans 15 residues. The CDR3, as DNA: TGCGCCAGCAGCCAACCAACAGGGAGTCGGGAGACCCAGTACTTC. This encodes CASSQPTGSRETQYF.

This chain uses TRBV12-5 with TRBJ2-3; 11 bases match TRBD2. CDR3 length: 18 residues. CDR1 is LGHNT and CDR2 is FRNRAP in the germline V gene. The V gene end was trimmed by 6 bases and the J gene end by 0 bases; junction bases not matched to a gene: 11. The CDR3 loop is CASGLLAGGRTSTDTQYF. CDR3 coding DNA: TGTGCTAGTGGGTTGCTAGCGGGGGGAAGGACTAGCACAGATACGCAGTATTTT. The full variable domain, its missing parts supplied by reference TRBV12-5 and TRBJ2-3, is DARVTQTPRHKVTEMGQEVTMRCQPILGHNTVFWYRQTMMQGLELLAYFRNRAPLDDSGMPKDRFSAEMPDATLATLKIQPSEPRDSAVYFCASGLLAGGRTSTDTQYFGPGTRLTVL.

The V call is TRBV7-3, the J call TRBJ2-2, with D possibly TRBD1 on 5 matching bases. Per germline, CDR1 SGHTA and CDR2 FQGTGA. V lost 2 bases and J 4 bases, leaving 14 bases between the germline ends. The CDR3 has 16 residues. The CDR3 nucleotides read TGTGCCAGCAGCTTATACCCAGGGATGGGCACCGGGGAGCTGTTTTTT. This sequence encodes CASSLYPGMGTGELFF.

The chain couples TRBV27 to TRBJ1-2; D is ambiguous. From germline, CDR1 is MNHEY and CDR2 SMNVEV (reference sequence). Trimming stripped 4 bases from V and 0 bases from J, with 15 bases between. The CDR3 has 16 residues. CDR3 in DNA: TGTGCCAGCAGTTCCTACCCCGGGGTCGCTAACTATGGCTACACCTTC. Its protein product is CASSSYPGVANYGYTF.

This clone was detected a few times. V gene TRBV7-9 combines with J gene TRBJ1-6; perhaps TRBD1 as D (5 bases). CDR1 SEHNR and CDR2 FQNEAQ come from the germline V gene (reference sequence). The V end was cut by 5 bases, the J end by 7 bases, with 12 bases between. The CDR3 contains 14 residues. CDR3 protein: CASSRQGGNSPLHF. CDR3 DNA: TGTGCCAGCAGCAGGCAGGGCGGAAATTCACCCCTCCACTTT.

The genes are TRBV6-5 and TRBJ1-2; D call uncertain. CDR3 size: 11 residues. V shed 4 bases and J shed 4 bases, with 4 bases lying between them. CDR1 and CDR2 (germline): MNHEY, SVGAGI. The CDR3 here is CASSSSYGYTF. The CDR3, as DNA: TGTGCCAGCAGTTCGAGCTATGGCTACACCTTC.

The rearrangement links TRBV2 to TRBJ1-4; D is unresolved. V was pared by 2 bases and J by 0 bases, with 7 bases between. CDR1 SNHLY and CDR2 FYNNEI come from the germline V gene. The CDR3 contains 15 residues. CDR3 DNA: TGTGCCAGCAGTGAATATGGGGCAACTAATGAAAAACTGTTTTTT. Amino acid sequence: CASSEYGATNEKLFF.

The gene calls are TRBV6-6 and TRBJ2-7, with a weak D call TRBD1 (6 bases). This CDR3 spans 13 amino acids. The germline CDR1 and CDR2 sequences are MNHNY and SVGAGI (reference sequence). Between the trimmed V and J ends, which lost 7 bases and 2 bases, there was a span of 12 bases. CDR3 sequence: CASNRDTTYEQYF. CDR3 bases: TGTGCCAGCAACCGGGACACTACCTACGAGCAGTACTTC.

With regard to this clone: Relative to the germline gene, one junction end is altered; a read error may explain this. The chain has TRBV2 and TRBJ1-6; 7 bases fit TRBD1. This CDR3 spans 20 amino acids. The V gene's germline CDR1 is SNHLY and CDR2 FYNNEI. The CDR3 DNA reads as TGTGCCAGCAGTGTAGTTAAGACTGGAACAGGGGCTAAATCTAATGCACCCCTCCACTTT. It specifies CASSVVKTGTGAKSNAPLHF.

In DNA form, the CDR3 reads TGCGCCAGCAGCCAAGATCCGGGGGGGCCGGGGGAGACCCAGTACTTC. It yields the protein CASSQDPGGPGETQYF. The chain combines TRBV4-3 with TRBJ2-5; the match to TRBD2 covers 8 bases. The CDR3 runs 16 residues. From germline, CDR1 is LGHNA and CDR2 YSLEER. V was pared by 0 bases and J by 5 bases, with 8 bases of the junction left unmatched.

V gene TRBV5-1 combines with J gene TRBJ2-7, with 9 bases fitting TRBD1. The trim removed 0 bases at V and 2 bases at J, leaving 0 bases unmatched. This CDR3 has 14 residues. Germline CDR1 is SGHRS and CDR2 is YFSETQ. The CDR3 DNA reads TGCGCCAGCAGCTTGGGGACAGGGGCCTACGAGCAGTACTTC. It is translated as CASSLGTGAYEQYF. The variable domain in full, with the rest retrieved from reference TRBV5-1 and TRBJ2-7, is KAGVTQTPRYLIKTRGQQVTLSCSPISGHRSVSWYQQTPGQGLQFLFEYFSETQRNKGNFPGRFSGRQFSNSRSEMNVSTLELGDSALYLCASSLGTGAYEQYFGPGTRLTVT.

The chain combines TRBV7-2 with TRBJ2-4; 12 nucleotides line up with TRBD2. This CDR3 is built from 17 residues. The junction had 7 bases not matched to a gene; V was cut back by 2 bases and J by 5 bases. Germline assignment: CDR1 SGHTA and CDR2 FQGNSA. CDR3 nucleotide sequence: TGTGCCAGCAGCTTACCCCTAGCGGGGGGGACGGAAAACATTCAGTACTTC. Its translation: CASSLPLAGGTENIQYF. The full variable domain, its missing parts supplied by reference TRBV7-2 and TRBJ2-4, is GAGVSQSPSNKVTEKGKDVELRCDPISGHTALYWYRQSLGQGLEFLIYFQGNSAPDKSGLPSDRFSAERTGGSVSTLTIQRTQQEDSAVYLCASSLPLAGGTENIQYFGAGTRLSVL.

This chain connects TRBV29-1 to TRBJ2-3; D ambiguous. The CDR3 totals 11 residues. The germline V and J ends were trimmed by 7 bases and 4 bases, with 9 bases remaining between them. CDR1 SQVTM and CDR2 ANQGSEA come from the germline V gene. DNA for the CDR3: TGCAGCGGGTGGGTCGCAGATACGCAGTATTTT. Amino acid sequence: CSGWVADTQYF.

V is TRBV18 and J is TRBJ1-4; D is unclear. Trimming stripped 4 bases from V and 1 base from J, with 1 base between. This CDR3 has 12 residues. Germline CDR1 is KGHSH and CDR2 is LQKENI. CDR3 nucleotides: TGTGCCAGCTCACGAACTAATGAAAAACTGTTTTTT. This translates into CASSRTNEKLFF. The full variable domain, its missing parts supplied by reference TRBV18 and TRBJ1-4, is NAGVMQNPRHLVRRRGQEARLRCSPMKGHSHVYWYRQLPEEGLKFMVYLQKENIIDESGMPKERFSAEFPKEGPSILRIQQVVRGDSAAYFCASSRTNEKLFFGSGTQLSVL.